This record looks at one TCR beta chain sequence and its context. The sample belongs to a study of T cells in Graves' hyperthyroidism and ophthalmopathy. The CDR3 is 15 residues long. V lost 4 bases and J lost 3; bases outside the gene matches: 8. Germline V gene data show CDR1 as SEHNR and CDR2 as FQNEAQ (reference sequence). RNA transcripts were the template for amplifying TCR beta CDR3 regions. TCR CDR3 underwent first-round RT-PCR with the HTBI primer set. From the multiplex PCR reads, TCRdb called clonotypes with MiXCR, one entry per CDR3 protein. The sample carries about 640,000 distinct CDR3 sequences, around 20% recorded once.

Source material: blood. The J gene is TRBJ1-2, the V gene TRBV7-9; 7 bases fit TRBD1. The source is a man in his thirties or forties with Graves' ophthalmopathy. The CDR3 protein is CASSSATGSYYGYTF. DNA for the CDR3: TGTGCCAGCAGCTCGGCGACAGGGTCGTACTATGGCTACACCTTC.